This T cell receptor beta chain was captured in a study of T cells in Graves' hyperthyroidism and ophthalmopathy. Trimming at V came to 7 bases and at J to 8 bases, leaving 4 bases not matched to a gene. Looked up from germline, CDR1 is SGDLS and CDR2 is YYNGEE. The CDR3 runs 11 residues. Amplification yielded TCR beta CDR3 regions, with RNA transcripts as the source. A set of HTBI primers served as the primers for a first-round RT-PCR of the TCR CDR3. MiXCR, run by TCRdb on the multiplex PCR reads, gives a single entry per CDR3 protein. The table includes around 480,000 distinct CDR3 sequences, 14% detected once.

This receptor was obtained from a woman younger than 35 with Graves' hyperthyroidism. The sample taken for sequencing was blood. The chain recombines TRBV9 with TRBJ1-2; 8 bases fit TRBD1. CDR3 sequence: CASQGAGGYTF. The CDR3 coding sequence is TGTGCCAGCCAGGGGGCAGGGGGCTACACCTTC.